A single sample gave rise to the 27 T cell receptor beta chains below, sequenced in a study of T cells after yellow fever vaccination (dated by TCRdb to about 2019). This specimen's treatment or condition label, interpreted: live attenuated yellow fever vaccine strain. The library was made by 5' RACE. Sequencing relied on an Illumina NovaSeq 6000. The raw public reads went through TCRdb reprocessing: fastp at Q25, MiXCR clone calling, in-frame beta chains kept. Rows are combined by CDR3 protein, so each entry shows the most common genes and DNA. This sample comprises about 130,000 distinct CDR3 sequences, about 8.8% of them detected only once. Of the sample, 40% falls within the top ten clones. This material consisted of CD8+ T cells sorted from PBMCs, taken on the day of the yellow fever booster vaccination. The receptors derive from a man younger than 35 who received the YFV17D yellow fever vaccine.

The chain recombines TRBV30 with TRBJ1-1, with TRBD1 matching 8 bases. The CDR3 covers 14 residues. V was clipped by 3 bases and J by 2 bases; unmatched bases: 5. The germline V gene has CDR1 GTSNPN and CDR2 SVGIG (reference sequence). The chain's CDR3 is CAWSADRVNTEAFF. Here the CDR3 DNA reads TGTGCCTGGAGCGCGGACAGGGTCAACACTGAAGCTTTCTTT. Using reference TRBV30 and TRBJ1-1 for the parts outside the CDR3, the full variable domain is SQTIHQWPATLVQPVGSPLSLECTVEGTSNPNLYWYRQAAGRGLQLLFYSVGIGQISSEVPQNLSASRPQDRQFILSSKKLLLSDSGFYLCAWSADRVNTEAFFGQGTRLTVV.

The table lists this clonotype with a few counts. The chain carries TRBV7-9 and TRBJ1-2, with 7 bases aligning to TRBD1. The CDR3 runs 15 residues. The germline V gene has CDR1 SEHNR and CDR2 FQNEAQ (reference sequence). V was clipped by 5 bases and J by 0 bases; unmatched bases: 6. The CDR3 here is CASSPGQTSNYGYTF. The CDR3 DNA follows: TGTGCCAGCAGCCCGGGACAGACTTCTAACTATGGCTACACCTTC.

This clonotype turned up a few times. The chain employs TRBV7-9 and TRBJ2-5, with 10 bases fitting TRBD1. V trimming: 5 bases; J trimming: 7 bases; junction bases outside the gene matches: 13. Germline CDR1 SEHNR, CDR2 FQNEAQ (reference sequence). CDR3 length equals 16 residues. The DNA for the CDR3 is TGTGCCAGCAGCACCGTCCCGGGACAGGGGTCGGGGACCCAGTACTTC. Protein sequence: CASSTVPGQGSGTQYF.

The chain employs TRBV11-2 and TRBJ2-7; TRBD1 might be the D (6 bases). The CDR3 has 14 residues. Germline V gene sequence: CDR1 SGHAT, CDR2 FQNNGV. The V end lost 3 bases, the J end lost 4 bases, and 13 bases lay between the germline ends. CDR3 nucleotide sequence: TGTGCCAGCAGCTTTGGCACAGGGCGGTACGAGCAGTACTTC. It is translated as CASSFGTGRYEQYF.

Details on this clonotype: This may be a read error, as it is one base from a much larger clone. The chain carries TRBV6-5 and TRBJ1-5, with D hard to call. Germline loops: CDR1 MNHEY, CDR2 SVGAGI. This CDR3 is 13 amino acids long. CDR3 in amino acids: CAGSSRGGQPQHF. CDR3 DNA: TGTGCCGGCAGTTCTCGGGGTGGGCAGCCCCAGCATTTT.

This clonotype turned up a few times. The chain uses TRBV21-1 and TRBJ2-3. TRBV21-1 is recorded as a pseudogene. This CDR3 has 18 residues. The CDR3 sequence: CASSNNPRSGASTDTQYF. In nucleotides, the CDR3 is TGTGCCAGCAGCAACAATCCACGTAGCGGGGCGAGCACAGATACGCAGTATTTT.

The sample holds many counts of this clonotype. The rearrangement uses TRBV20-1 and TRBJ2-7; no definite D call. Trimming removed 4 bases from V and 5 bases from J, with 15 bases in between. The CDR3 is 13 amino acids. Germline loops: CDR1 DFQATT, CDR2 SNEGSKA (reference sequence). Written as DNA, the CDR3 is TGCAGTGCTACGGGCCCCCTGGCCCACGAGCAGTACGTC. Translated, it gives CSATGPLAHEQYV.

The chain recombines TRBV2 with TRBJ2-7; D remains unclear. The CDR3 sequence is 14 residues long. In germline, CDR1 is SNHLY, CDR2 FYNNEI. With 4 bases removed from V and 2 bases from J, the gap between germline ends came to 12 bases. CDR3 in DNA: TGTGCCAGCAGTGTGGCCTTTGGGCCCTACGAGCAGTACGTC. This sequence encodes CASSVAFGPYEQYV.

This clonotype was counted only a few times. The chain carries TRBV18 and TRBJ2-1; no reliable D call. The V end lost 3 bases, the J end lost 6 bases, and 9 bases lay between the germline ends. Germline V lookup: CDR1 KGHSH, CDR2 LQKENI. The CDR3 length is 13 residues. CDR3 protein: CASSPSPANEQFF. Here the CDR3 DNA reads TGTGCCAGCTCACCGTCTCCGGCCAATGAGCAGTTCTTC.

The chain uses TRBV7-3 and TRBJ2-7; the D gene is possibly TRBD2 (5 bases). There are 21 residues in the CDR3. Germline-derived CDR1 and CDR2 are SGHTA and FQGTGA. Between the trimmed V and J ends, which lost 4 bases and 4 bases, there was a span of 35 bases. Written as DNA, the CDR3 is TGTGCCAGCAGCTCCTCCTCCATAGCGACGACTTCAAGGCCGCAAAGGTACGAGCAGTACGTC. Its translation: CASSSSSIATTSRPQRYEQYV.

The CDR3 protein is CASSAGGGDQPQHF. The CDR3, as DNA: TGTGCCAGCAGTGCTGGGGGAGGCGATCAGCCCCAGCATTTT. The gene calls are TRBV12-3 or TRBV12-4 and TRBJ1-5, with a possible D match to TRBD1 (5 bases). Trimming pared 5 bases from V and 5 bases from J, leaving 13 bases between. CDR3 length equals 14 residues.

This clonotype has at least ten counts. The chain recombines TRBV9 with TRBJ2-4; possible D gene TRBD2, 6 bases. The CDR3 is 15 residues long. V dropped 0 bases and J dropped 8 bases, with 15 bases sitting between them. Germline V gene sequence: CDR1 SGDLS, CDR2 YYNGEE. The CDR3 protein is CASSVGGAQVDIQYF. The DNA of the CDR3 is TGTGCCAGCAGCGTAGGCGGGGCCCAGGTTGACATTCAGTACTTC.

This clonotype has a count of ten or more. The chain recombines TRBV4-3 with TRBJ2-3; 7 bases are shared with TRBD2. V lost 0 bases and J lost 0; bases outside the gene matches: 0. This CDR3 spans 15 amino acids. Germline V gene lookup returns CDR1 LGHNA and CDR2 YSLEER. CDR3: CASSQEGGSTDTQYF. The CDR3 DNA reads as TGCGCCAGCAGCCAAGAGGGGGGGAGCACAGATACGCAGTATTTT.

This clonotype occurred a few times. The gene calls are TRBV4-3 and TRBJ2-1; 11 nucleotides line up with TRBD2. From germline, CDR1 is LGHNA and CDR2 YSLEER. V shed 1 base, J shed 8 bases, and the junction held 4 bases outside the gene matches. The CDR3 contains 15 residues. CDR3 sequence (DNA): TGCGCCAGCAGCCAAGTTAGCGGGGGGGCATATGAGCAGTTCTTC. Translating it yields CASSQVSGGAYEQFF.

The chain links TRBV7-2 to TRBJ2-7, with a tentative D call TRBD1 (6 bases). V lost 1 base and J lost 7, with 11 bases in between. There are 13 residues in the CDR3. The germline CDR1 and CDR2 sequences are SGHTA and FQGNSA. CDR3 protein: CASSLGPGVEQYV. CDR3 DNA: TGTGCCAGCAGCTTAGGCCCAGGGGTAGAGCAGTACGTC.

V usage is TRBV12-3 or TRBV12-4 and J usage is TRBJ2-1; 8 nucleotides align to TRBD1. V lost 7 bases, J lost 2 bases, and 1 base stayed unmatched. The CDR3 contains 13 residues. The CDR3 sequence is CASMDRAYNEQFF. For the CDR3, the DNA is TGTGCCAGCATGGACAGGGCCTACAATGAGCAGTTCTTC.

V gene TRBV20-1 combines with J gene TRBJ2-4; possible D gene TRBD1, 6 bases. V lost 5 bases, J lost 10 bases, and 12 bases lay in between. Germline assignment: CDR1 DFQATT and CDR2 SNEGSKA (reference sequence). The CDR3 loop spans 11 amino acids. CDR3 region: CSAGLRGIQYF. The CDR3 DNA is TGCAGTGCTGGACTTAGGGGGATTCAGTACTTC.

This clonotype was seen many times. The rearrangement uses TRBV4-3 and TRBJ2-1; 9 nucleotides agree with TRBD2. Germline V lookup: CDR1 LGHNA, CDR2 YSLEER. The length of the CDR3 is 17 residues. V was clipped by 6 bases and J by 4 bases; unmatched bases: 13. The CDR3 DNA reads TGCGCCAGCAGTCTAGCGGGGACCATATCTTCGTACAATGAGCAGTTCTTC. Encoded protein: CASSLAGTISSYNEQFF.

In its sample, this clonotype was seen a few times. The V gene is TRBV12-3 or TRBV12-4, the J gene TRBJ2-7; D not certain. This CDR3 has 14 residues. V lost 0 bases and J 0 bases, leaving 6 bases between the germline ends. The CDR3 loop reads CASSLAALSYEQYF. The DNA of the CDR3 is TGTGCCAGCAGTTTAGCTGCCCTCTCCTACGAGCAGTACTTC.

For the CDR3, the DNA is TGTGCCAGCAGCTTAGCGGGCCGGAGTGTCGGACTAGCAAGTTACAATGAGCAGTTCTTC. This sequence encodes CASSLAGRSVGLASYNEQFF. The rearrangement uses TRBV7-6 and TRBJ2-1; 8 positions match TRBD2. The CDR3 runs 20 residues. V lost 0 bases and J lost 4; bases outside the gene matches: 17. The germline CDR1 and CDR2 sequences are SGHVS and FNYEAQ.

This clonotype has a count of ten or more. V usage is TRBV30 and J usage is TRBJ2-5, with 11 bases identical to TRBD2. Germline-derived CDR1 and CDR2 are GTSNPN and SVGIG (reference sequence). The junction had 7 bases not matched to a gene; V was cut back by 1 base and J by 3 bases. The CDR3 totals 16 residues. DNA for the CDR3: TGTGCCTGGAGTGGACTAGCGGGGCTGTGGGAAGAGACCCAGTACTTC. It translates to CAWSGLAGLWEETQYF.

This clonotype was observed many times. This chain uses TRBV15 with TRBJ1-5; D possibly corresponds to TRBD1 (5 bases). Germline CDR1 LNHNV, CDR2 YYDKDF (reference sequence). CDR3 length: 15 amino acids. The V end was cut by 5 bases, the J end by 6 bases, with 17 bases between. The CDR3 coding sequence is TGTGCCACCAGCCGAGCTCCTAGTGGGGGTCAGCCCCAGCATTTT. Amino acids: CATSRAPSGGQPQHF.

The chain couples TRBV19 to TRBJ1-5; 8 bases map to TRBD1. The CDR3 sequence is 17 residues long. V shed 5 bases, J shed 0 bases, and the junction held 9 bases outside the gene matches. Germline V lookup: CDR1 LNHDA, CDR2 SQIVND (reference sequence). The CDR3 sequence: CASSAGQEYYSNQPQHF. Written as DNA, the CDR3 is TGTGCCAGTAGTGCGGGACAGGAGTATTATAGCAATCAGCCCCAGCATTTT.

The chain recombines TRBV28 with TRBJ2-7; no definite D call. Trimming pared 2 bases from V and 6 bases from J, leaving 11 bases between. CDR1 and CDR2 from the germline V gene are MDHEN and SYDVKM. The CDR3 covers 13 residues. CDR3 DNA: TGTGCCAGCAGTTTAGCTTTTTCTTCCGAGCAGTACGTC. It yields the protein CASSLAFSSEQYV.

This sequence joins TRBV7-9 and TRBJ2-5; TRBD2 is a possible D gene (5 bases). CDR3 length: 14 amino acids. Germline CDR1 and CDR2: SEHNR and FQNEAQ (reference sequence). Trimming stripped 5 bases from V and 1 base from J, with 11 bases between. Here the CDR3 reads CASSPGAGQETQYF. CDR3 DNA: TGTGCCAGCAGCCCCGGTGCGGGCCAAGAGACCCAGTACTTC.

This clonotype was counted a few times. The CDR3, as DNA: TGCGCCAGCAGCCAAGATCCGTCGGGACTAGCGGGTGAAGGGACCCAGTACTTC. Translated, it gives CASSQDPSGLAGEGTQYF. V and J are TRBV4-1 and TRBJ2-5; 12 positions agree with TRBD2. The germline V gene encodes CDR1 MGHRA and CDR2 YSYEKL. This CDR3 region has 18 residues. The ends lost 0 bases at V and 7 bases at J; junction bases unmatched: 12.

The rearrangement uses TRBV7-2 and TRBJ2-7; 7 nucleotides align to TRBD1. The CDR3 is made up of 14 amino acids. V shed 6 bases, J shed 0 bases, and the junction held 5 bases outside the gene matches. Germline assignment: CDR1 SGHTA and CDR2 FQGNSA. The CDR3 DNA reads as TGTGCCAGCAGTTGGGCAGGGGGCTCCTACGAGCAGTACGTC. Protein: CASSWAGGSYEQYV.